The present T cell receptor (beta chain) was sequenced within a study of prognosis after radiotherapy for stage I lung cancer (dated by TCRdb to the early 2020s). For the wider study: Approximately 19 stage I NSCLC patients were enrolled in Nanjing, China, between April 2018 and early 2019. All patients were regarded as medically inoperable, because of comorbidities in over 10 patients and refusal of surgery in several patients. SBRT was not combined with any concurrent therapy in any patient. Peripheral blood TCR beta repertoires were profiled in stage I NSCLC patients before and after stereotactic body radiotherapy, and the study then linked these repertoires to distant failure. SBRT was given in 3 to 5 fractions with a biologically effective dose of at least 100 Gy, using image-guided IMRT or VMAT. Squamous cell carcinoma histology was identified in roughly seven patients, and adenocarcinoma histology was identified in about twelve patients. Distant metastases were developed by four of the 19 patients after SBRT, at a median of roughly 7 months, whereas no significant progression was observed in the other 15 patients. The patients included 14 to 15 who had newly diagnosed primary stage I lung tumors, along with 4 to 6 others who had oligometastatic NSCLC after their primary tumor had been surgically resected. The study took one blood sample before SBRT and one after SBRT from each of roughly 20 patients and sequenced all 40 or so samples. The cohort included over 10 men and a handful of women, with a median age of almost 75 years and a range of roughly 53 to 85 years. Broad study findings and their caveats: Limitations of the study included a small cohort and short follow-up, and the study findings need independent validation. Post-SBRT Shannon entropy and its change from baseline were lower in patients who developed distant metastases; baseline Shannon entropy was not associated with metastases. TRBV and TRBJ usage frequencies reportedly varied with metastasis status, involving two V genes at baseline and about 10 V and two J genes after SBRT. None of the reported P values were adjusted for multiple comparisons. A decrease in unique TCR clone counts was observed after SBRT (median approximately 9,800 before versus around 6,200 after; Wilcoxon paired P=0.011). No determination of tumor specificity was made for expanded TCR clones.

This clonotype was seen at least ten times. It has no known antigen specificity. One base away there is no much larger clone; base qualities are not given. A history of other malignancies or of prior chemotherapy or radiotherapy was absent in all patients, and node-negative disease was shown on CT and PET/CT in all patients. About 6.4 milliliters of peripheral venous blood were drawn into EDTA tubes at each of two time points. PBMCs were isolated by Ficoll-Paque Plus density-gradient centrifugation. Right after collection, samples were kept at -80 degrees C until analysis. The TCR beta CDR3 region was amplified from genomic DNA by two rounds of multiplex PCR. The first PCR round used primers specific to each TRBV and TRBJ gene, and the primer sequences were filed in Chinese patent CN105087789A. Universal primers were used in the second PCR round. The Roche High Pure PCR Template Preparation Kit was used to extract genomic DNA from frozen PBMCs. An Illumina HiSeq 3000 was used to sequence the libraries paired-end with 151 bp reads. In the authors' own workflow: CutAdapt was used to remove raw reads lacking the multiplex PCR primer sequences. PEAR was used to merge high-quality paired reads into contigs. By aligning each contig to reference sequences, MiXCR assigned the TRB V, D and J gene segments to that contig. To remove sequencing errors, CDR3 sequences were clustered according to base quality and sequence similarity. Diversity was calculated as Shannon entropy divided by the natural log of the number of productive TCR sequences. To get clonality, Shannon entropy was divided by the natural log of the number of unique clonotypes, and that result was subtracted from one. Using the Youden index from ROC curves, the researchers picked the repertoire-metric cut-offs for progression-free survival, and all analyses were carried out in R 3.5.3. Clones were called with MiXCR by TCRdb after fastp trimmed the public reads at Q25, and only in-frame beta chains were retained. Each CDR3 protein gets just one entry, which takes the most common genes and DNA from the rows behind it. TCRdb assigned the V and J calls; the authors' analysis was not used. Present in this sample are about 51,000 distinct CDR3 sequences, approximately 35% of which were seen just once. 9.2% of the sample goes to the ten largest clones.

The CDR3 holds 14 amino acids from the cysteine to the phenylalanine. The DNA shown is the 42-base CDR3, in frame from base 1. CDR1 is given as GTSNPN and CDR2 as SVGIG, both from the germline V gene (reference sequence). Ends trimmed: V by 5 bases, J by 7 bases; bases unmatched to a gene: 9. The clonotype originates from a donor over 45 with non-small cell lung cancer. The chain employs TRBV30 and TRBJ2-2, and 8 junction bases match TRBD2. The source was PBMCs, collected before or after stereotactic body radiation therapy (not recorded which). This receptor has the CDR3 CAWETGGRSGELFF. The DNA is as follows: TGTGCCTGGGAAACGGGAGGGCGGAGCGGGGAGCTGTTTTTT.